This section outlines one T cell receptor beta chain sequence together with its context. No antigen is known for it. These data are taken from a study of identifying expanded T cells in peripheral blood. Regarding the study as a whole: Differentially abundant clones: around 1.2 between replicates, about 15 at approximately two weeks, approximately 18 at four. Across healthy donors, higher total template counts meant significantly greater two-week count variance.

Germline-derived CDR1 and CDR2 are MNHEY and SVGAGI. The CDR3 loop spans 14 amino acids. V was clipped by 8 bases and J by 10 bases, with 18 bases between them. Produced via immunoSEQ multiplex PCR; TCRdb's table is partial and in-frame only. Found here are around 100,000 clones, 87% of them singletons; the top ten hold roughly 17%. The TCR originated in a person aged 18 to 70 in good health. V gene TRBV6-5 combines with J gene TRBJ1-6; a weak D match, TRBD1 (5 bases). Specimen: blood. The CDR3 here is CASRRGGVTSPLHF. CDR3 in DNA: TGTGCCAGCCGCCGGGGGGGGGTAACCTCACCCCTCCACTTT.